A single sample is the source of the 6 T cell receptor beta chains below, sequenced in a study of blood T cell repertoires in COVID-19. TCRdb keeps only in-frame clones here, not all; method: immunoSEQ multiplex PCR. The sample lists 220,000 or so clones; almost 90% were seen once. Sequencing used PBMCs or T cells enriched from blood (not recorded which). These receptors all come from a man younger than 40 who had been exposed to COVID-19.

This chain connects TRBV24-1 to TRBJ1-5, with 9 positions matching TRBD1. This CDR3 has 17 amino acids. Germline trimming cut 5 bases from V and 4 bases from J; bases unmatched to any gene: 11. Germline-derived CDR1 and CDR2 are KGHDR and SFDVKD. CDR3 nucleotides: TGTGCCACCAGTGCCCGAGGGAGGGACAGGGATAATCAGCCCCAGCATTTT. It codes for CATSARGRDRDNQPQHF.

The CDR3 loop is CAIRSGNDQPQHF. CDR3 nucleotides: TGTGCCATCAGATCAGGGAACGACCAGCCCCAGCATTTT. The chain uses TRBV10-3 and TRBJ1-5; weak D call: TRBD1 (5 bases). The germline gives CDR1 ENHRY, CDR2 SYGVKD. V was shortened by 6 bases and J by 7 bases, with 13 bases between the two germline ends. This CDR3 has 13 amino acids.

The V gene is TRBV12-3 or TRBV12-4, the J gene TRBJ1-5, with 7 bases aligning to TRBD1. The CDR3 is 13 amino acids. After removal of 6 bases from V and 11 bases from J, the junction contained 10 bases not matched to a gene. In DNA form, the CDR3 reads TGTGCCAGCAGCCGACAGGGCCCTTCGGCCCAGCATTTT. This gives the protein CASSRQGPSAQHF.

This sequence joins TRBV4-3 and TRBJ1-3; possibly TRBD1 for D (5 bases). This CDR3 region has 15 residues. Trimming took 2 bases from V and 2 from J, leaving 10 bases between them. Germline CDR1 is LGHNA and CDR2 is YSLEER. For the CDR3, the DNA is TGCGCCAGCAGCCAATTGGGGGGACCTGGAAACACCATATATTTT. Amino acids: CASSQLGGPGNTIYF.

This clone was found once. This chain joins TRBV25-1 and TRBJ1-1, with D tentatively TRBD1 (5 bases). V was pared by 3 bases and J by 4 bases, with 12 bases between. CDR3 length equals 14 residues. The germline CDR1 and CDR2 sequences are MGHDK and SYGVNS. CDR3 sequence reads: CASSESRGVTEAFF. The CDR3 region has the DNA TGTGCCAGCAGTGAGTCCCGGGGGGTCACTGAAGCTTTCTTT.

The chain has TRBV6-5 and TRBJ1-4; D call uncertain. CDR3 size: 15 residues. Trimming removed 7 bases at V and 0 bases at J, with 12 bases between. CDR1 is MNHEY, CDR2 SVGAGI, per germline. CDR3 amino acids: CASKTQPSTNEKLFF. CDR3 nucleotide sequence: TGTGCCAGCAAAACACAGCCATCAACTAATGAAAAACTGTTTTTT.